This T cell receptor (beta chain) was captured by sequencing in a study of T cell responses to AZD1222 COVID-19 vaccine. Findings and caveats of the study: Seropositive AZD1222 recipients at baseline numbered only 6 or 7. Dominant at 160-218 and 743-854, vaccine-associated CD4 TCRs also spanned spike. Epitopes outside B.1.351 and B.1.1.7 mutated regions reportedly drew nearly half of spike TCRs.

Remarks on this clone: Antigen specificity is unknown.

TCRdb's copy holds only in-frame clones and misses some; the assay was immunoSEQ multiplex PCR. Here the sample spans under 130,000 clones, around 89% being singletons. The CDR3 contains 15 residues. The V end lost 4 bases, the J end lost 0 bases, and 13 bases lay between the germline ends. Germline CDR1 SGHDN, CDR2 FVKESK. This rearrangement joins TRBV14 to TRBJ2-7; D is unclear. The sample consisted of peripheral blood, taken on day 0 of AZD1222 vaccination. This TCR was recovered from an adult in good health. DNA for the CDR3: TGTGCCAGCAGCCCCCGAGGCGTTCTCTCCTACGAGCAGTACTTC. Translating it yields CASSPRGVLSYEQYF.